Reported below is one T cell receptor beta chain. The CDR3 consists of 15 residues. Germline V gives CDR1 SGDLS, CDR2 YYNGEE. V dropped 0 bases and J dropped 1 base, with 9 bases sitting between them. The sample originates from a study of blood T cell repertoires in COVID-19. On the study more broadly: Material from acute and convalescent COVID-19 was sourced from the United States, Italy and Spain. T cells, B-cell-depleted T cells, or PBMCs supplied cDNA or gDNA.

Per the authors' pipeline: Amplified reference gene primers provided the basis for estimating nucleated cell counts. Assay: immunoSEQ multiplex PCR; the TCRdb copy retains only in-frame clones and omits some. Clone size and the V and J calls come from that table; the DNA yielded D and trimming. The table records some 20,000 clones, about 85% of them present only once. This receptor was taken from a human donor in a cohort sampled during active COVID-19. The sequenced sample was peripheral blood. The rearrangement uses TRBV9 and TRBJ2-3; D ambiguous. CDR3 DNA sequence: TGTGCCAGCAGCGTAGGTTCTCTACGCACAGATACGCAGTATTTT. Encoded protein: CASSVGSLRTDTQYF.